This TCR beta chain was observed in a study of metastatic and nonmetastatic thyroid tumors. On the study more broadly: Repertoires were compared across blood and tumor or nodule tissue from malignant and benign thyroid patients.

This clone was picked up many times. None of the patients had undergone any treatment ahead of thyroid surgery. The CDR3 spans 13 residues. Trimming removed 2 bases from V and 7 bases from J, with 12 bases in between. Germline V CDR1 and CDR2: SGHNT, YYREEE (reference sequence). TCRdb reanalyzed the PCR reads via MiXCR. The repertoire has tens of thousands of clones, approximately 22% of them found once; the top ten carry about 4%. The V gene is TRBV5-4, the J gene TRBJ1-1; D possibly corresponds to TRBD1 (5 bases). This clonotype was obtained from a female donor with papillary thyroid cancer or a benign thyroid nodule (not recorded which). Some clones in this sample may be carry-over from other donors' samples. The source material was adjacent normal tissue. CDR3: CASSFVLQGEAFF. The CDR3 bases are TGTGCCAGCAGCTTTGTACTCCAGGGTGAAGCTTTCTTT.